The T cell receptor (beta chain) described here comes from a study of OX40 agonist ivuxolimab in advanced cancers. This clone was observed once. The target antigen is unknown. Study observations and caveats: CD4+ and CD8+ T cells in blood underwent clonal expansion by week 6 at 0.1 to 3.0 mg/kg.

The germline V gene has CDR1 SGHDT and CDR2 YYEEEE. Deletions cut 2 bases from V and 7 bases from J, with 16 bases between. The CDR3 contains 15 residues. The data were produced by immunoSEQ multiplex PCR, yet TCRdb's version contains in-frame clones alone and is incomplete. Counted here are about 33,000 clones, approximately 80% occurring once; the ten biggest clones make up approximately 12%. The sample in question was CD4+ or CD8+ T cells sorted from blood, obtained in a trial of the OX40 agonist ivuxolimab. The chain combines TRBV5-6 with TRBJ1-5; D is unresolved. This TCR derives from an adult with an advanced solid tumor such as melanoma, head and neck, liver or kidney cancer. CDR3 nucleotide sequence: TGTGCCAGCAGCTTAACCCCCTCAACCGGCCAGCCCCAGCATTTT. Its protein is CASSLTPSTGQPQHF.